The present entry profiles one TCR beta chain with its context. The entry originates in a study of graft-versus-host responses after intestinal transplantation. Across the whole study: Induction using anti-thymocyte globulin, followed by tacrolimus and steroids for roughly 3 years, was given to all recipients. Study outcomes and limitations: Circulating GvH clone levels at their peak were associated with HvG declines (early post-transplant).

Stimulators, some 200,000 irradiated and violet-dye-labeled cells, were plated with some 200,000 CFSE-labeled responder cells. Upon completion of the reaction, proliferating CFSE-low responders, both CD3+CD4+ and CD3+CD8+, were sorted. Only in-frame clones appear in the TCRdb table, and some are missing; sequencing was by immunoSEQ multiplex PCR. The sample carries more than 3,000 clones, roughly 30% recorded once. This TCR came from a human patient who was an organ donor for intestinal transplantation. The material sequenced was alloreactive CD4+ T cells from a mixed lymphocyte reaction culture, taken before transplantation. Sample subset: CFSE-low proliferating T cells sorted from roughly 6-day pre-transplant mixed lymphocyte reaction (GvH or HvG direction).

CDR3: CASSLAGSVKAFF. CDR3 DNA sequence: TGTGCCAGCAGCTTAGCAGGGAGTGTGAAAGCTTTCTTT. This chain joins TRBV11-2 and TRBJ1-1; tentative D call: TRBD1 (5 bases). CDR1 and CDR2 (germline): SGHAT, FQNNGV. Trimming removed 1 base from V and 9 bases from J, with 12 bases in between. This CDR3 has 13 amino acids. Together with reference TRBV11-2 and TRBJ1-1, the CDR3 gives the full variable domain: EAGVAQSPRYKIIEKRQSVAFWCNPISGHATLYWYQQILGQGPKLLIQFQNNGVVDDSQLPKDRFSAERLKGVDSTLKIQPAKLEDSAVYLCASSLAGSVKAFFGQGTRLTVV.